One sample yielded the 9 T cell receptor beta chains listed below, sequenced in a study of tumor and adjacent non-tumor tissue in lung cancer (dated by TCRdb to the late 2010s). Bulk unsorted tissue served as the source for RNA extraction, and RNA quality was assessed using a NanoDrop ND-1000 and an Agilent 2100. The library was obtained by multiplex PCR. The run used an Illumina HiSeq 2500. TCRbeta libraries were constructed through three rounds of nested PCR with primers (Table S4) according to protocols adapted from ARM-PCR. Using fastp trimming at Q25 and MiXCR clonotype assembly, TCRdb reanalyzed the public sequencing data and kept in-frame beta chains. Each entry is one CDR3 protein sequence, shown with its most common DNA and genes. The sample table lists 100,000 to 150,000 distinct CDR3 sequences, roughly 64% of them with a count of one. 13% of the sample rests with the top ten. Sequencing was carried out using lung tumor tissue. The receptors were sampled from a man aged 25 to 40 with non-small cell lung cancer.

This clonotype was counted only a few times. One base away lies a much larger clone, so this may be a sequencing read error. The gene calls are TRBV12-3 or TRBV12-4 and TRBJ1-1; the D is unclear. CDR3 length: 13 amino acids. The V end was cut by 0 bases, the J end by 5 bases, with 7 bases between. CDR3 DNA sequence: TGTGCCAGCAGTTTAGCAGCGAAGACTGAAGCTTTCTTT. Its translation: CASSLAAKTEAFF.

The rearrangement uses TRBV29-1 and TRBJ2-1; weak D call: TRBD1 (6 bases). CDR1 SQVTM and CDR2 ANQGSEA come from the germline V gene. The V end was cut by 3 bases, the J end by 8 bases, with 23 bases between. This CDR3 is built from 16 residues. CDR3 DNA sequence: TGCAGCGTTGATGATCAGTGGCAGGGGCTTTACGATGAGCAGTTCTTC. As protein: CSVDDQWQGLYDEQFF.

To note about this clonotype: The junction does not match germline at one end; this may be a read error. This chain links TRBV20-1 with TRBJ2-5; D is uncertain. This CDR3 comprises 11 residues. Germline CDR1 reads DFQATT; CDR2 reads SNEGSKA (reference sequence). The CDR3 bases are TGCACTGCCGCCCCAGAAGAAACCCAGTACTTC. Its protein is CTAAPEETQYF.

A few counts support this clonotype. This chain uses TRBV20-1 with TRBJ2-7; D may be TRBD1 (5 bases). V shed 5 bases and J shed 2 bases, with 16 bases lying between them. This CDR3 is 14 amino acids long. Germline assignment: CDR1 DFQATT and CDR2 SNEGSKA (reference sequence). CDR3 DNA: TGCAGTGCTGCCGTTCCAGGGAAGCCCTACGAGCAGTACTTC. Translation: CSAAVPGKPYEQYF.

This clonotype was seen at least ten times. This chain connects TRBV29-1 to TRBJ2-2; TRBD1 matches at 9 bases. The trim removed 7 bases at V and 3 bases at J, leaving 9 bases unmatched. This CDR3 region has 15 residues. Germline V gene data show CDR1 as SQVTM and CDR2 as ANQGSEA. CDR3 sequence (DNA): TGCAGCGGGCGGATGGGACAGGGTGACACCGGGGAGCTGTTTTTT. It specifies CSGRMGQGDTGELFF.

As for this clonotype: The CDR3 does not close with the conserved phenylalanine or tryptophan, likely indicating a read error. The chain carries TRBV4-2 and TRBJ2-3; D is ambiguous. Germline CDR1 reads LGHNA; CDR2 reads YNFKEQ. There are 12 residues in the CDR3. The CDR3 bases are TGTGCCAGCAGCCATCAGGCAGATACACAGTATTCT. It is translated as CASSHQADTQYS.

About this clonotype itself: A junction boundary mismatches the germline segment, possibly from a read error. This chain uses TRBV20-1 with TRBJ2-7; no clear D gene. The CDR3 length is 14 residues. Germline-derived CDR1 and CDR2 are DFQATT and SNEGSKA (reference sequence). The CDR3 DNA reads as TGCAGTGCTAGATCAGTCGGGTGGGCAAACGAGCAGTATTTC. Amino acid sequence: CSARSVGWANEQYF.

A note on this clonotype: A much larger clone is a single base away; this may be a read error. V usage is TRBV20-1 and J usage is TRBJ1-4; D unresolved. The CDR3 contains 11 residues. The germline CDR1 and CDR2 sequences are DFQATT and SNEGSKA (reference sequence). The CDR3 nucleotides are TGCAGTGCCAAGCCGAGGGAAAAAATGTTTTTT. Translating gives CSAKPREKMFF.

This chain uses TRBV11-1 with TRBJ1-4; weak D call: TRBD1 (5 bases). This CDR3 spans 17 amino acids. V was clipped by 5 bases and J by 5 bases, with 21 bases between them. Germline-derived CDR1 and CDR2 are SGHAT and FQDESV (reference sequence). Here the CDR3 reads CASSITGFAGANEKLFF. CDR3 coding DNA: TGTGCCAGCAGCATAACGGGATTCGCCGGGGCCAATGAAAAACTGTTTTTT.